This T cell receptor beta chain was sequenced for a study of Ad26.COV2.S vaccination and SARS-CoV-2 variants. Points on this clone: Its antigen is currently unknown.

Assay used: immunoSEQ multiplex PCR; TCRdb lists only in-frame clones, some missing. The sample has roughly 270,000 clones, approximately 87% seen once. Findings and limits, study-wide: It was vaccine recipients, not placebo recipients, who had the higher spike-specific TCR breadth.

CDR3 length: 13 residues. CDR1 and CDR2 from the germline V gene are MNHEY and SVGEGT. V lost 5 bases, J lost 2 bases, and 10 bases lay in between. Treatment: about 20 received Ad26.COV2.S at low or high dose, single or two shots; about 5 received placebo; per-sample allocation not given. Specimen acquisition occurred on day 63 following the initial vaccine or placebo injection. Specimen: peripheral blood, collected in a trial of Ad26.COV2.S vaccine versus placebo. The clonotype comes from a person aged 18-65 years who received the Ad26.COV2.S COVID-19 vaccine or a placebo. This sequence joins TRBV6-2 or TRBV6-3 and TRBJ2-7; D is unresolved. Written as DNA, the CDR3 is TGTGCCAGCAGTCCGCCGGCCGCCTACGAGCAGTACTTC. This encodes CASSPPAAYEQYF.